This T cell receptor (beta chain) is from a study of blood T cell repertoires in COVID-19. Study-level background: Both acute and convalescent COVID-19 samples were obtained from the United States, Italy and Spain.

Original handling: Cell counts per sample came from amplifying reference gene primers. Sequencing used immunoSEQ multiplex PCR; TCRdb keeps in-frame clones, though not all of them. The V and J calls and clone size come from that table; D and trimming were worked out from the DNA. The data contain about 140,000 clones, 80% of them singletons. Sequencing was performed on peripheral blood. The origin of this receptor is a man aged 65 to 85 who had recovered from COVID-19.

The CDR3 protein is CASSFMLAGADTQYF. CDR3 DNA: TGTGCCAGCAGCTTTATGCTAGCGGGAGCAGATACGCAGTATTTT. V and J are TRBV5-5 and TRBJ2-3, with TRBD2 identical over 10 bases. With 2 bases clipped from V and 4 bases from J, the junction kept 4 bases outside the gene matches. This CDR3 region has 15 residues. Germline values: CDR1 SGHKS, CDR2 YYEKEE (reference sequence).